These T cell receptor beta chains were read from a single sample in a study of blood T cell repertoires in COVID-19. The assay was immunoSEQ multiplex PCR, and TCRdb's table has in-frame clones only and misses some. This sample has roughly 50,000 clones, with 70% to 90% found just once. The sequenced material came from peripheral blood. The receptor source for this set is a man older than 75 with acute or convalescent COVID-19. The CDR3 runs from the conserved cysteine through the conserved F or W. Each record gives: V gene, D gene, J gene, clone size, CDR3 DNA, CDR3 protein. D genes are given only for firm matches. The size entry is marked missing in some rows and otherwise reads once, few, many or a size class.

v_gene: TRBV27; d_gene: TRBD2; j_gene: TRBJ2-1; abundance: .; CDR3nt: TGTGCCAGCAGTCGATATTTCCAAGCGGGGGGGCTGAATGAGCAGTTCTTC; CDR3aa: CASSRYFQAGGLNEQFF
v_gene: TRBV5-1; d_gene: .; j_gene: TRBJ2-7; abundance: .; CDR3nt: TGCGCCAGCAGACCCGGACAGAGTCTCTACGAGCAGTACTTC; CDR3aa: CASRPGQSLYEQYF
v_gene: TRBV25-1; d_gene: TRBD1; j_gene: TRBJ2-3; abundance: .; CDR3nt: TGTGCCAGCACCAGGGGGACAGATACGCAGTATTTT; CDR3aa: CASTRGTDTQYF
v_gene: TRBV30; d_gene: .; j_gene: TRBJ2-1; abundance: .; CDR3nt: TGTGCCTGGAGTGCAGGAATCGACAATGAGCAGTTCTTC; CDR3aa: CAWSAGIDNEQFF
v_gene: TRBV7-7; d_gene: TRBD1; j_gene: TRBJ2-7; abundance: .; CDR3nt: TGTGCCAGCAGCCCCGACAGGGCCCACGAGCAGTACTTC; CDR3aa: CASSPDRAHEQYF
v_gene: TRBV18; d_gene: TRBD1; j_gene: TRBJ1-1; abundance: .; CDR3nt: TGTGCCAGCTCATGGCCAGGGGGGCAGACCAACACTGAAGCTTTCTTT; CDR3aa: CASSWPGGQTNTEAFF
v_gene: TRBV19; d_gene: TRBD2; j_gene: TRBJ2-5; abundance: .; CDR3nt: TGTGCCAGTAGTCCAGAAGGCGGGAGCCAAGAGACCCAGTACTTC; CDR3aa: CASSPEGGSQETQYF
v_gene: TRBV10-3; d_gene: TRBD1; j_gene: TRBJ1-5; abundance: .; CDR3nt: TGTGCCATCAGTAGGGACAGGGGAGTGGATCAGCCCCAGCATTTT; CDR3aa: CAISRDRGVDQPQHF
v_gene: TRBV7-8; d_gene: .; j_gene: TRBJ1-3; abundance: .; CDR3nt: TGTGCCAGCAGCTCTTCCTCGGACAGAAACACCATATATTTT; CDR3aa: CASSSSSDRNTIYF
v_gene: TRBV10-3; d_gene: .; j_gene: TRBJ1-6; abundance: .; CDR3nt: TGTGCCATCACCGAGGGAAATAATTCACCCCTCCACTTT; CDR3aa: CAITEGNNSPLHF
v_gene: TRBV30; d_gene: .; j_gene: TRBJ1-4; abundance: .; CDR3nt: TGTGCCTGCACCAGGGCGGCGTATAATGAAAAACTGTTTTTT; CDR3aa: CACTRAAYNEKLFF
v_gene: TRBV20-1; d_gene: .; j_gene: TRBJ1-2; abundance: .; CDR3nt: TGCAGTGCGCCAGGCAACTATGGCTACACCTTC; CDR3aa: CSAPGNYGYTF
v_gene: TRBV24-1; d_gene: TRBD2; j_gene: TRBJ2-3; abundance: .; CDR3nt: TGTGCCAGCGGGACTACCACAGATACGCAGTATTTT; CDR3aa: CASGTTTDTQYF
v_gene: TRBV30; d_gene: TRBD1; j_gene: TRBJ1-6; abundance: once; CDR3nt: TGTGCCTGGAGCTCGACAGGGCGGAATTCACCCCTCCACTTT; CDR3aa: CAWSSTGRNSPLHF